The sequence of this T cell receptor beta chain was determined in a study of beta chain features in type 1 diabetes. Comments on this clone: Its target is not known. Other DNA sequences of this sample code for an identical CDR3.

Study-level results: Type 1 diabetes patients showed a moderate but significant shortening of TCRB CDR3s in all four CD4+ subsets.

Expressed TCRB transcripts were sequenced after all isolated RNA was converted to cDNA. The repertoire was sequenced with immunoSEQ multiplex PCR; TCRdb's copy has only in-frame clones and lacks some. The table lists about 230,000 clones, about a sixth of them singletons. Per germline, CDR1 KGHSH and CDR2 LQKENI. Deletions cut 0 bases from V and 1 base from J, with 4 bases between. This CDR3 has 13 residues. The receptor was derived from a man in his thirties or forties with type 1 diabetes. This rearrangement joins TRBV18 to TRBJ2-7; D is unresolved. The sample comprised naive CD4+ T cells from blood. The CDR3 protein is CASSPPSSYEQYF. For the CDR3, the DNA is TGTGCCAGCTCACCACCGAGTTCCTACGAGCAGTACTTC.